This passage covers 22 T cell receptor beta chains from one sample sequenced in a study of T cell repertoires in cytomegalovirus infection. TCRdb redid the calling of the reads with MiXCR, one entry per CDR3 protein. The sample lists fewer than 700,000 distinct CDR3 sequences, 20% to 30% seen once, with roughly 8% in the top ten. Sequencing was done on a sample of CD8+ T cells from PBMCs. All receptors derive from a human donor in good health (CMV status not recorded). Some clones in this sample may be carry-over from other donors' samples.

This clonotype turned up a few times. The CDR3 DNA follows: TGTGCCAGCAGTCAATGGGGGCCCACGGAGACCCAGTACTTC. Translated: CASSQWGPTETQYF. This sequence joins TRBV14 and TRBJ2-5, with D perhaps matching TRBD1 (6 bases). The CDR3 is made up of 14 amino acids. Looked up from germline, CDR1 is SGHDN and CDR2 is FVKESK. Trimming took 6 bases from V and 5 from J, leaving 16 bases between them.

The rearrangement links TRBV11-2 to TRBJ2-7, with D possibly being TRBD1 (6 bases). The CDR3 has 15 residues. Germline CDR1 reads SGHAT; CDR2 reads FQNNGV. V gave up 2 bases and J gave up 3 bases, with 14 bases separating them. Written as DNA, the CDR3 is TGTGCCAGCAGCTTAAACCCCAGGGGTAACTACGAGCAGTACGTC. This translates into CASSLNPRGNYEQYV.

The sample holds a few counts of this clonotype. V gene TRBV7-6 combines with J gene TRBJ2-1; D remains unclear. CDR3 size: 15 residues. V lost 3 bases and J lost 2, with 11 bases in between. Germline assignment: CDR1 SGHVS and CDR2 FNYEAQ. The CDR3 spells CASSLAVSPYNEQFF. CDR3 in DNA: TGTGCCAGCAGCTTGGCAGTCTCGCCCTACAATGAGCAGTTCTTC.

The chain has TRBV15 and TRBJ2-7; D call uncertain. Germline lookup yields CDR1 LNHNV and CDR2 YYDKDF (reference sequence). The CDR3 is 13 amino acids. The ends were cut back, 6 bases at V and 0 bases at J, with 9 bases in the middle. In DNA, the CDR3 is TGTGCCACCAGATGCTGTTTCTCCTACGAGCAGTACTTC. Protein product: CATRCCFSYEQYF.

This clonotype appeared a few times. The chain employs TRBV28 and TRBJ1-6; perhaps TRBD1 as D (5 bases). CDR1 and CDR2 from the germline V gene are MDHEN and SYDVKM. V was trimmed by 5 bases and J by 6 bases, leaving 20 bases between them. The CDR3 sequence is 17 residues long. The CDR3 protein is CASSGGGGGDINSPLHF. The DNA of the CDR3 is TGTGCCAGCAGTGGGGGGGGTGGAGGAGATATTAATTCACCCCTCCACTTT. Supplemented by reference TRBV28 and TRBJ1-6, the full variable domain reads DVKVTQSSRYLVKRTGEKVFLECVQDMDHENMFWYRQDPGLGLRLIYFSYDVKMKEKGDIPEGYSVSREKKERFSLILESASTNQTSMYLCASSGGGGGDINSPLHFGNGTRLTVT.

The J gene is TRBJ2-1, the V gene TRBV20-1, with 12 positions matching TRBD2. Losses at the gene ends were 6 bases for V and 3 bases for J; bases not matched to a gene: 9. The CDR3 totals 16 residues. Germline V gene data show CDR1 as DFQATT and CDR2 as SNEGSKA (reference sequence). CDR3 bases: TGCAGTGCCCCGCCTCTAGCGGGGGGGGGCTACAATGAGCAGTTCTTC. Translation: CSAPPLAGGGYNEQFF.

This clonotype came up many times. The chain uses TRBV7-8 and TRBJ1-1, with D hard to call. The CDR3 is 13 residues long. Germline loops: CDR1 SGHVS, CDR2 FQNEAQ. The ends were cut back, 1 base at V and 3 bases at J, with 6 bases in the middle. This chain's CDR3 is CASSLVRHTEAFF. CDR3 nucleotide sequence: TGTGCCAGCAGCTTAGTTCGGCACACTGAAGCTTTCTTT.

The CDR3 nucleotides read TGTGCCAGCAGCCAGAGGAGAAGGACCGGGGAGCTGTTTTTT. It is translated as CASSQRRRTGELFF. The chain combines TRBV14 with TRBJ2-2; no reliable D call. CDR1 and CDR2 (germline): SGHDN, FVKESK. The CDR3 contains 14 residues. V shed 3 bases and J shed 5 bases, with 10 bases lying between them.

The chain combines TRBV7-9 with TRBJ1-2, with D uncertain. The V gene lost 3 bases and the J gene lost 0 bases, with 5 bases spanning the gap. The CDR3 runs 13 residues. The germline V gene encodes CDR1 SEHNR and CDR2 FQNEAQ (reference sequence). The CDR3, as DNA: TGTGCCAGCAGCTTGGTCTCTAACTATGGCTACACCTTC. This gives the protein CASSLVSNYGYTF.

With regard to this clonotype: A much larger clone is a single base away; this may be a read error. The chain has TRBV7-6 and TRBJ1-1; D unclear. Germline V CDR1 and CDR2: SGHVS, FNYEAQ. The V end lost 4 bases, the J end lost 4 bases, and 13 bases lay between the germline ends. The length of the CDR3 is 14 residues. The CDR3 DNA sequence: TGTGCCAGCAGCTCCGTAGCCCTTAGCACTGAAGCTTTCTTT. It yields the protein CASSSVALSTEAFF.

For this clonotype: At one end the junction does not follow the germline gene, possibly because of a read error. The genes are TRBV6-6 and TRBJ1-2; 7 bases align to TRBD1. The CDR3 is 19 amino acids. Germline V gene lookup returns CDR1 MNHNY and CDR2 SVGAGI (reference sequence). For the CDR3, the DNA is TGTGCCAGCAGTTACTCTTCCCGCAGCCTGACAGGGCCTAACTATGACTACACCTTC. It codes for CASSYSSRSLTGPNYDYTF.

This chain joins TRBV24-1 and TRBJ1-2; 9 nucleotides agree with TRBD1. The CDR3 contains 15 residues. Germline lookup yields CDR1 KGHDR and CDR2 SFDVKD. Losses at the gene ends were 3 bases for V and 3 bases for J; bases not matched to a gene: 4. DNA of the CDR3: TGTGCCACCAGTGATCGGGACAGGGCCTACTATGGCTACACCTTC. This translates into CATSDRDRAYYGYTF.

V and J are TRBV7-9 and TRBJ1-1; tentative D call: TRBD1 (5 bases). The CDR3 totals 16 residues. The V end was cut by 6 bases, the J end by 8 bases, with 25 bases between. The germline CDR1 and CDR2 sequences are SEHNR and FQNEAQ (reference sequence). Written as DNA, the CDR3 is TGTGCCAGCAGTTCTAGCTGGGGACCGACCAAACAAGAAGCTTTCTTT. It yields the protein CASSSSWGPTKQEAFF. Full variable domain (remainder filled in from reference TRBV7-9 and TRBJ1-1): DTGVSQNPRHKITKRGQNVTFRCDPISEHNRLYWYRQTLGQGPEFLTYFQNEAQLEKSRLLSDRFSAERPKGSFSTLEIQRTEQGDSAMYLCASSSSWGPTKQEAFFGQGTRLTVV.

The chain recombines TRBV5-5 with TRBJ2-1; 9 bases line up with TRBD1. Trimming removed 4 bases from V and 2 bases from J; junction bases left unmatched: 7. Per the germline V gene, CDR1 is SGHKS and CDR2 is YYEKEE (reference sequence). This CDR3 region has 16 residues. The CDR3 region is CASSPSGQGTYNEQFF. DNA for the CDR3: TGTGCCAGCAGCCCTTCGGGACAGGGAACCTACAATGAGCAGTTCTTC.

This clonotype was counted only a few times. This chain links TRBV19 with TRBJ2-1; D ambiguous. V was clipped by 2 bases and J by 0 bases, with 8 bases between them. CDR1 and CDR2 (germline): LNHDA, SQIVND (reference sequence). This CDR3 is 15 amino acids long. The CDR3 region is CASSIIASSYNEQFF. In nucleotides, the CDR3 is TGTGCCAGTAGTATAATTGCTAGCTCCTACAATGAGCAGTTCTTC.

Ten or more counts support this clonotype. The chain is built from TRBV5-6 and TRBJ2-3; D call uncertain. Germline-derived CDR1 and CDR2 are SGHDT and YYEEEE. The CDR3 loop spans 14 amino acids. Deletions cut 3 bases from V and 3 bases from J, with 11 bases between. The chain's CDR3 is CASSYGRPTDTQYF. The CDR3 DNA sequence: TGTGCCAGCAGCTACGGTAGACCTACAGATACGCAGTATTTT.

The rearrangement links TRBV7-6 to TRBJ1-1, with unresolved D. CDR1 SGHVS and CDR2 FNYEAQ come from the germline V gene. The CDR3 extends over 12 amino acids. The V and J ends lost 6 bases and 1 base respectively, with 6 bases between them. The CDR3: CASRTPNTEAFF. The CDR3 DNA is TGTGCCAGCAGAACACCGAACACTGAAGCTTTCTTT.

The CDR3 sequence is CASSITGTGANVLTF. As DNA, the CDR3 is TGTGCCAGTAGTATTACAGGGACTGGGGCCAACGTCCTGACTTTC. This chain joins TRBV19 and TRBJ2-6, with D perhaps matching TRBD1 (6 bases). The germline V gene encodes CDR1 LNHDA and CDR2 SQIVND (reference sequence). This CDR3 has 15 residues. Trimming left V 3 bases short and J 2 bases short, with 8 bases between.

This clonotype was detected only a few times. The chain has TRBV6-2 or TRBV6-3 and TRBJ2-1; 8 bases are shared with TRBD1. Per the germline V gene, CDR1 is MNHEY and CDR2 is SVGEGT. This CDR3 has 16 amino acids. V shed 6 bases and J 0 bases; nucleotides not matched to a gene: 7. CDR3 in amino acids: CASRTTGQGSYNEQFF. The CDR3, as DNA: TGTGCCAGCAGGACAACCGGACAGGGCTCCTACAATGAGCAGTTCTTC.

This clonotype appeared many times. This sequence joins TRBV7-2 and TRBJ1-2, with 12 bases fitting TRBD1. J gave up 2 bases and V 7 bases, and 5 bases lay outside the gene matches. The CDR3 is 15 residues long. Germline loops: CDR1 SGHTA, CDR2 FQGNSA. The CDR3 protein is CASKVGTGGNYGYTF. Here the CDR3 DNA reads TGTGCCAGCAAAGTGGGGACAGGGGGCAACTATGGCTACACCTTC.

The genes are TRBV10-3 and TRBJ2-1, with D perhaps TRBD2 (6 bases). CDR1 and CDR2 from the germline V gene are ENHRY and SYGVKD. Between the trimmed V and J ends, which lost 5 bases and 1 base, there was a span of 15 bases. The CDR3 runs to 16 residues. The CDR3 region is CAISLGTPGSYNEQFF. CDR3 DNA sequence: TGTGCCATCAGTCTCGGGACTCCTGGATCCTACAATGAGCAGTTCTTC.

CDR3: CASKAGMNTEAFF. DNA of the CDR3: TGCGCCAGCAAGGCAGGGATGAACACTGAAGCTTTCTTT. V is TRBV4-3 and J is TRBJ1-1; a weak D match, TRBD1 (5 bases). CDR3 size: 13 residues. The V and J ends lost 7 bases and 0 bases respectively, with 9 bases between them. The germline V gene has CDR1 LGHNA and CDR2 YSLEER.